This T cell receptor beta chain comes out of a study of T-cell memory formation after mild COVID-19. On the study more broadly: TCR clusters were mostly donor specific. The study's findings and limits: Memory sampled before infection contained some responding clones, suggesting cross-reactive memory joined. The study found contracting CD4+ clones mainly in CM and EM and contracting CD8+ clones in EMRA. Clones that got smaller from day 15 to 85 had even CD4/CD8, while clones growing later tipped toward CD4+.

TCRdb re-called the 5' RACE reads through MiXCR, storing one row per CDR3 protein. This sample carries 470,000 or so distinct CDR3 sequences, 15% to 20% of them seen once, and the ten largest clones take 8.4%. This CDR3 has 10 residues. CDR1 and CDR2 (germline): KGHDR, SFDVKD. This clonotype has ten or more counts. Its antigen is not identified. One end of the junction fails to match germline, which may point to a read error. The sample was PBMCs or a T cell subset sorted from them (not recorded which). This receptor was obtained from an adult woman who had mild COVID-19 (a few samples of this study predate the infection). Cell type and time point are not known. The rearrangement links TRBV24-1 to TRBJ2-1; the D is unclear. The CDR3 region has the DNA TGTGCCACCAGTGCGAAGAAAGAAGACTTC. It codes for CATSAKKEDF.